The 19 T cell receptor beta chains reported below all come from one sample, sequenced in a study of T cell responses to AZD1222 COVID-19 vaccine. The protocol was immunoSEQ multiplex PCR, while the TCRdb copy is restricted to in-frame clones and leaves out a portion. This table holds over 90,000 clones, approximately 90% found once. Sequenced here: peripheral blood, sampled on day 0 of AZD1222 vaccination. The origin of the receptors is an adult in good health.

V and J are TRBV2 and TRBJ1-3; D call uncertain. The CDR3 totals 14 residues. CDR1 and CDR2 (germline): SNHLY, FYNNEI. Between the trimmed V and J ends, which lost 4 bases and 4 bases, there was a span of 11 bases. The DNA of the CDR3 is TGTGCCAGCAGTGTATTGTCGACGGGAAACACCATATATTTT. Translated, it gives CASSVLSTGNTIYF.

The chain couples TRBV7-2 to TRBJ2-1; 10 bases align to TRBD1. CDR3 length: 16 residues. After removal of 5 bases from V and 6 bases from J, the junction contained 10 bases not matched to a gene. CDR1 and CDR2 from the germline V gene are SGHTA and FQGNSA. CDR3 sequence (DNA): TGTGCCAGCAGCGCTAACCGGGACAGGGGCTCCAATGAGCAGTTCTTC. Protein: CASSANRDRGSNEQFF.

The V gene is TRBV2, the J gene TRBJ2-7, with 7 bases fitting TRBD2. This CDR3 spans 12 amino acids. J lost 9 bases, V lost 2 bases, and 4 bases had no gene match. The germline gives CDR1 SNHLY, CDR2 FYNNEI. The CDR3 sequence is CASSESRGVQYF. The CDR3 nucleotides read TGTGCCAGCAGTGAATCCCGGGGGGTGCAGTACTTC.

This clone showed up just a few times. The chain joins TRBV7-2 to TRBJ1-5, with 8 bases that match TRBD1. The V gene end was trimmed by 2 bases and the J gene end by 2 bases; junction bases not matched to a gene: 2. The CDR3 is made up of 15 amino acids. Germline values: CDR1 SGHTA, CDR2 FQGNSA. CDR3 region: CASSLTGQGNQPQHF. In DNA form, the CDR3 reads TGTGCCAGCAGCTTAACGGGACAGGGCAATCAGCCCCAGCATTTT.

The DNA for the CDR3 is TGCGCCAGCAGCCAAGATTGGACGGGCAGTTACACTGAAGCTTTCTTT. Residues: CASSQDWTGSYTEAFF. The V gene is TRBV4-3, the J gene TRBJ1-1; D gene unclear. V lost 0 bases, J lost 3 bases, and 14 bases lay in between. Germline V gives CDR1 LGHNA, CDR2 YSLEER. The CDR3 covers 16 residues.

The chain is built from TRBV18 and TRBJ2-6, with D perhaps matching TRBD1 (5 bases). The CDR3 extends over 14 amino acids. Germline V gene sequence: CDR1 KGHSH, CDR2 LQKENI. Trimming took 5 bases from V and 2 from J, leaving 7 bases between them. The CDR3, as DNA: TGTGCCAGCTCAGCGACAGCTGGGGCCAACGTCCTGACTTTC. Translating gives CASSATAGANVLTF.

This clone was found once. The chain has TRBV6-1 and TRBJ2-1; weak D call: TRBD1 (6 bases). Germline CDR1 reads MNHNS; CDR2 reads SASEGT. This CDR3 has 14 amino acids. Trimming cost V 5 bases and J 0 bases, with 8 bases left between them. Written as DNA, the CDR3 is TGTGCCAGCAGTTCAGGGGTCTCCTACAATGAGCAGTTCTTC. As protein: CASSSGVSYNEQFF.

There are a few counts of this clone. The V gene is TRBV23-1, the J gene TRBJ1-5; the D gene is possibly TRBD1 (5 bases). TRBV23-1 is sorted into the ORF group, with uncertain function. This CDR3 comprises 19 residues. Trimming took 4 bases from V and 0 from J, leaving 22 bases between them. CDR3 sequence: CASSPRLFKTEFSNQPQHF. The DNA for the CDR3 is TGCGCCAGCAGTCCGAGACTTTTTAAGACAGAGTTTAGCAATCAGCCCCAGCATTTT.

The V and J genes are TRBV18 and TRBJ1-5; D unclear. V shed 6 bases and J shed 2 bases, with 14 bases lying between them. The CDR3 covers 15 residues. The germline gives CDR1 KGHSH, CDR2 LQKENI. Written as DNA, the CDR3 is TGTGCCAGCTCCATCGGGCCAGCCGGCAATCAGCCCCAGCATTTT. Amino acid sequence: CASSIGPAGNQPQHF. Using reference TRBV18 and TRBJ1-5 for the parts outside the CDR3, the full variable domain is NAGVMQNPRHLVRRRGQEARLRCSPMKGHSHVYWYRQLPEEGLKFMVYLQKENIIDESGMPKERFSAEFPKEGPSILRIQQVVRGDSAAYFCASSIGPAGNQPQHFGDGTRLSIL.

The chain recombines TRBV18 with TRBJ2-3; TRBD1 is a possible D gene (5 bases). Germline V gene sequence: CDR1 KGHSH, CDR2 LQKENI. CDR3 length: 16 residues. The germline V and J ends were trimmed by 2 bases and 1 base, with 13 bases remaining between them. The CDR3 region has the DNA TGTGCCAGCTCACCAATTCAGGGAAGGGGCACAGATACGCAGTATTTT. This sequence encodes CASSPIQGRGTDTQYF.

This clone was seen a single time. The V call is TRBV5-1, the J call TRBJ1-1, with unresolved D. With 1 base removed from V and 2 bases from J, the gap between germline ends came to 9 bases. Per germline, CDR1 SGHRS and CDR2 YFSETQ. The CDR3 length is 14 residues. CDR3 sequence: CASSLNGLNTEAFF. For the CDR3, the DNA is TGCGCCAGCAGCTTGAACGGGCTCAACACTGAAGCTTTCTTT.

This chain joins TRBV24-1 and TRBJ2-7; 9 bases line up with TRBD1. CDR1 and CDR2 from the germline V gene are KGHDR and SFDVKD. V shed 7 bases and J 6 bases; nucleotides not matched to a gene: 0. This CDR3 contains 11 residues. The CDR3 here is CATRDRGEQYF. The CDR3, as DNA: TGTGCCACCAGGGACAGGGGCGAGCAGTACTTC.

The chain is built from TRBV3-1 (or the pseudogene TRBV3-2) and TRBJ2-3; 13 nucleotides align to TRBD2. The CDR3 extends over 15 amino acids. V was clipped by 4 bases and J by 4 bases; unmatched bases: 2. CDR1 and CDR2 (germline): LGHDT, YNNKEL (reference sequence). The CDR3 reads CASSLGLAGSDTQYF. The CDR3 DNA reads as TGTGCCAGCAGCCTGGGACTAGCGGGATCAGATACGCAGTATTTT.

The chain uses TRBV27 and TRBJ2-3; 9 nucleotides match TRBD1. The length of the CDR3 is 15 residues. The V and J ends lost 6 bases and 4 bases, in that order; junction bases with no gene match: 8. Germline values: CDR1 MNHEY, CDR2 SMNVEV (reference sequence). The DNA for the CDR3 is TGTGCCAGCAGCACCTGGACAGGGGTCCCAGATACGCAGTATTTT. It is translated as CASSTWTGVPDTQYF.

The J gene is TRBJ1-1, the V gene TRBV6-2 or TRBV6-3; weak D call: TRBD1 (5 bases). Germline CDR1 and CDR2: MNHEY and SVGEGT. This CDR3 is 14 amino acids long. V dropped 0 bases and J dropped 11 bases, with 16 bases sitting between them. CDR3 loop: CASSYSGLERSAFF. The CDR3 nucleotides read TGTGCCAGCAGTTACTCGGGGCTCGAAAGATCGGCTTTCTTT.

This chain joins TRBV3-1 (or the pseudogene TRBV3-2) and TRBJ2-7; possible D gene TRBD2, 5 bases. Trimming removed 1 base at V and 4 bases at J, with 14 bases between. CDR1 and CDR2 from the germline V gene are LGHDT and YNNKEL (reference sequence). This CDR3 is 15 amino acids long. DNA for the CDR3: TGTGCCAGCAGCCAAGCCCGGGAAGAGAGGTACGAGCAGTACTTC. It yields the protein CASSQAREERYEQYF.

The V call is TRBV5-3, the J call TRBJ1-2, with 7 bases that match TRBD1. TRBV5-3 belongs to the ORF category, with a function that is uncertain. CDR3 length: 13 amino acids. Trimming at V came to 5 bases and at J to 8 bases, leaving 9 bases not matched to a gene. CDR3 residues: CARSNPRGTGYTF. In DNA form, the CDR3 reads TGTGCCAGAAGTAACCCCAGGGGGACAGGCTACACCTTC.

As DNA, the CDR3 is TGTGCCAGCAGCCACCCAGGGGCCGGGTACACTGAAGCTTTCTTT. Protein: CASSHPGAGYTEAFF. The V call is TRBV7-9, the J call TRBJ1-1; possibly TRBD1 for D (6 bases). This CDR3 is built from 15 residues. CDR1 and CDR2 (germline): SEHNR, FQNEAQ (reference sequence). Trimming pared 5 bases from V and 3 bases from J, leaving 16 bases between.

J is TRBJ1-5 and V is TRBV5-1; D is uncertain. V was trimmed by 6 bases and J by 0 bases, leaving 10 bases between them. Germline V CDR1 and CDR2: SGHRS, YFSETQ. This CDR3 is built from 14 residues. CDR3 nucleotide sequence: TGCGCCAGCAAACCGGACGGTAGCAATCAGCCCCAGCATTTT. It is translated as CASKPDGSNQPQHF.